This entry lists 28 T cell receptor beta chains sequenced from one sample in a study of Tregs in tolerant kidney transplant recipients. TCRdb's copy holds only in-frame clones and misses some; the assay was immunoSEQ multiplex PCR. The listing records 30,000 to 35,000 clones. The sample here was CD8+ T cells from blood, taken before the transplant. These receptor sequences come from a human donor who received a combined kidney and bone marrow transplant.

Points on this clone: With the read ending 3 residues before the CDR3 end, the germline J gene is used to fill in that end. V and J are TRBV13 and TRBJ1-1; TRBD1 is a possible D gene (5 bases). Per germline, CDR1 PRHDT and CDR2 FYEKMQ (reference sequence). CDR3 length: 12 residues. V was cut by 2 bases and J by 7 bases, with 8 bases left in between. The CDR3 DNA, read in part, is TGTGCCAGCAGCTTATCGGACAATGAA. Translation gives CASSLSDNE. The entire CDR3 is CASSLSDNEAFF. The full variable domain, its missing parts supplied by reference TRBV13 and TRBJ1-1, is AAGVIQSPRHLIKEKRETATLKCYPIPRHDTVYWYQQGPGQDPQFLISFYEKMQSDKGSIPDRFSAQQFSDYHSELNMSSLELGDSALYFCASSLSDNEAFFGQGTRLTVV.

On this clone: The CDR3 end lies 3 residues beyond the end of the read and is filled in from the germline J gene. The V and J genes are TRBV19 and TRBJ2-7; 7 bases map to TRBD2. Germline trimming cut 5 bases from V and 3 bases from J; bases unmatched to any gene: 7. CDR1 and CDR2 from the germline V gene are LNHDA and SQIVND (reference sequence). This CDR3 comprises 14 residues. The CDR3 is CASSAATSLYEQYF. Partial CDR3 DNA: TGTGCCAGTAGTGCGGCGACTAGCCTCTACGAG.

A note on this clone: A read error may produce the germline difference seen at one junction end. The DNA ends 3 residues before the CDR3 does, and the rest of the CDR3 is filled in from the germline J gene. The chain employs TRBV4-2 and TRBJ1-5; perhaps TRBD1 as D (5 bases). Germline assignment: CDR1 LGHNA and CDR2 YNFKEQ. The CDR3 sequence is 14 residues long. The CDR3 DNA, read in part, is TGCGCCAGCAGCCAAGGGGACTCCAATCAGCCC. The encoded protein is CASSQGDSNQP. The CDR3 in its entirety is CASSQGDSNQPQHF.

As regards this clone: From the germline J gene comes the end of the CDR3, since the read stops 3 residues before it. J is TRBJ1-5 and V is TRBV20-1; 7 bases are shared with TRBD1. The V gene's germline CDR1 is DFQATT and CDR2 SNEGSKA (reference sequence). The CDR3 consists of 15 residues. With 2 bases clipped from V and 3 bases from J, the junction kept 7 bases outside the gene matches. The CDR3 DNA, read in part, is TGCAGTGCTAGATCGGATACAGGGGACAATCAGCCC. Translated: CSARSDTGDNQP. The whole CDR3 sequence is CSARSDTGDNQPQHF.

In the case of this clone: The sequence runs out 3 residues before the end of the CDR3; the remainder is reconstructed from the germline J gene. The gene calls are TRBV7-6 and TRBJ2-1, with a weak D call TRBD2 (6 bases). Germline CDR1 reads SGHVS; CDR2 reads FNYEAQ. This CDR3 region has 16 residues. V shed 1 base and J shed 5 bases, with 15 bases lying between them. The part of the CDR3 DNA that was read is TGTGCCAGCAGCTTAGTCGCGGGGATCGCTAACAATGAG. Encoded protein: CASSLVAGIANNE. The full-length CDR3 reads as CASSLVAGIANNEQFF. Based on the CDR3 plus reference TRBV7-6 and TRBJ2-1, the full variable domain is GAGVSQSPRYKVTKRGQDVALRCDPISGHVSLYWYRQALGQGPEFLTYFNYEAQQDKSGLPNDRFSAERPEGSISTLTIQRTEQRDSAMYRCASSLVAGIANNEQFFGPGTRLTVL.

Comment on this clone: The missing CDR3 end, 3 residues past where the read stops, is filled in from the germline J gene. V usage is TRBV7-9 and J usage is TRBJ1-2; 8 bases match TRBD1. The CDR3 runs 14 residues. Germline lookup yields CDR1 SEHNR and CDR2 FQNEAQ (reference sequence). V dropped 2 bases and J dropped 2; count of bases not matched to a gene: 1. The CDR3 protein is CASSLSGGNYGYTF. CDR3 bases read: TGTGCCAGCAGCTTATCAGGGGGCAACTATGGC.

Points on this clone: The CDR3 end falls 3 residues outside the read, so it is completed with the germline J gene. The chain employs TRBV7-8 and TRBJ1-1; TRBD1 might be the D (6 bases). V lost 5 bases to trimming and J lost 1 base, with 11 bases between them. The CDR3 extends over 14 amino acids. CDR1 is SGHVS, CDR2 FQNEAQ, per germline. The sequenced part of the CDR3 DNA is TGTGCCAGCAGCACCCCGGACAGGAACACTGAA. Translation gives CASSTPDRNTE. The whole CDR3 sequence reads CASSTPDRNTEAFF. Full variable domain (remainder filled in from reference TRBV7-8 and TRBJ1-1): GAGVSQSPRYKVAKRGQDVALRCDPISGHVSLFWYQQALGQGPEFLTYFQNEAQLDKSGLPSDRFFAERPEGSVSTLKIQRTQQEDSAVYLCASSTPDRNTEAFFGQGTRLTVV.

Details on this clone: The sequenced fragment ends 3 residues before the CDR3 boundary, so the rest is inferred from the germline J gene. V usage is TRBV6-1 and J usage is TRBJ1-1; D is undetermined. Between the trimmed V and J ends, which lost 3 bases and 0 bases, there was a span of 8 bases. The CDR3 runs to 14 residues. The germline V gene encodes CDR1 MNHNS and CDR2 SASEGT. CDR3 in amino acids: CASSDGSMNTEAFF. The sequenced CDR3 bases are TGTGCCAGCAGTGACGGGTCCATGAACACTGAA.

Regarding this clone: The read halts 3 residues ahead of the CDR3 end, with the missing end drawn from the germline J gene. The rearrangement links TRBV2 to TRBJ2-5, with 10 bases fitting TRBD1. Germline CDR1 and CDR2: SNHLY and FYNNEI. V shed 10 bases, J shed 5 bases, and the junction held 16 bases outside the gene matches. This CDR3 spans 16 amino acids. CDR3: CAIYRDRGSPGETQYF. The covered CDR3 bases are TGTGCCATATACCGGGACAGGGGCTCACCGGGGGAGACC.

A remark on this clone: The CDR3 extends 3 residues past the end of the read, so its final part is completed from the germline J gene. The V call is TRBV7-9, the J call TRBJ2-2; a possible D gene is TRBD1 (6 bases). CDR3 length: 15 residues. The V end lost 6 bases, the J end lost 1 base, and 12 bases lay between the germline ends. Germline assignment: CDR1 SEHNR and CDR2 FQNEAQ (reference sequence). CDR3 in amino acids: CASRTGTQNTGELFF. CDR3 DNA (partial): TGTGCCAGCAGGACCGGGACACAGAACACCGGGGAG.

Notes on this clone: From the germline J gene comes the end of the CDR3, since the read stops 3 residues before it. The genes are TRBV6-2 or TRBV6-3 and TRBJ2-3, with TRBD2 matching over 13 bases. Trimming took 5 bases from V and 1 from J; bases not matched to a gene: 3. Germline lookup yields CDR1 MNHEY and CDR2 SVGEGT. This CDR3 is 16 amino acids long. The CDR3 protein is CASSDGLAGGTDTQYF. The DNA read from the CDR3 is TGTGCCAGCAGTGATGGACTAGCGGGAGGCACAGATACG.

Turning to this clone: The read ends 3 residues early relative to the CDR3; the germline J gene fills the gap. The chain carries TRBV7-2 and TRBJ2-3; TRBD1 matches at 7 bases. Trimming cost V 0 bases and J 0 bases; bases outside gene matches: 3. The germline V gene encodes CDR1 SGHTA and CDR2 FQGNSA. The CDR3 covers 16 residues. The sequenced CDR3 bases are TGTGCCAGCAGCTTAGCGACAGGGATGAGCACAGATACG. Translated: CASSLATGMSTDT. The entire CDR3 protein reads CASSLATGMSTDTQYF.

Concerning this clone: The read ends 3 residues before the CDR3 terminus; that terminus is restored from the germline J gene. V usage is TRBV19 and J usage is TRBJ2-7; 10 bases map to TRBD1. V trimming: 5 bases; J trimming: 5 bases; junction bases outside the gene matches: 3. This CDR3 is built from 13 residues. Germline lookup yields CDR1 LNHDA and CDR2 SQIVND (reference sequence). CDR3 sequence reads: CASSFGQGDEQYF. CDR3 DNA, as far as it was read: TGTGCCAGTAGTTTCGGACAGGGGGACGAG. The full variable domain, with the rest looked up from reference TRBV19 and TRBJ2-7, is DGGITQSPKYLFRKEGQNVTLSCEQNLNHDAMYWYRQDPGQGLRLIYYSQIVNDFQKGDIAEGYSVSREKKESFPLTVTSAQKNPTAFYLCASSFGQGDEQYFGPGTRLTVT.

About this clone: The read gets to within 3 residues of the CDR3 end, and the germline J gene fills in the rest. The chain is built from TRBV5-6 and TRBJ2-1, with a possible D match to TRBD2 (5 bases). The V end was cut by 4 bases, the J end by 4 bases, with 15 bases between. The CDR3 has 15 amino acids. Germline V gene lookup returns CDR1 SGHDT and CDR2 YYEEEE. The DNA read from the CDR3 is TGTGCCAGCAGCCCCCCGGGCGGGCCGTACAATGAG. Its translation: CASSPPGGPYNE. The whole CDR3 sequence is CASSPPGGPYNEQFF.

Worth noting for this clone: Sequencing ends 3 residues short of the CDR3 end; the germline J gene provides the rest. This chain joins TRBV5-5 and TRBJ1-2; no definite D call. The CDR3 consists of 14 residues. CDR1 is SGHKS, CDR2 YYEKEE, per germline (reference sequence). Trimming took off 0 bases at V and 3 bases at J, with 9 bases between the two ends. Incomplete CDR3 DNA: TGTGCCAGCAGCTTGGTCCCAGGCGACTATGGC. Protein sequence: CASSLVPGDYG. The entire CDR3 protein is CASSLVPGDYGYTF.

Concerning this clone itself: The read stops 3 residues short of the end of the CDR3; the missing end is completed from the germline J gene. This chain uses TRBV2 with TRBJ2-1, with 9 bases lining up with TRBD2. Unmatched junction bases numbered 5, after V lost 9 bases and J lost 5 bases. The CDR3 length is 13 residues. Germline CDR1 reads SNHLY; CDR2 reads FYNNEI. The sequenced CDR3 bases are TGTGCCAGGGGGACTAGCCGTCACAATGAG. This translates into CARGTSRHNE. The full CDR3 sequence reads CARGTSRHNEQFF. Full variable domain (missing parts from reference TRBV2 and TRBJ2-1): EPEVTQTPSHQVTQMGQEVILRCVPISNHLYFYWYRQILGQKVEFLVSFYNNEISEKSEIFDDQFSVERPDGSNFTLKIRSTKLEDSAMYFCARGTSRHNEQFFGPGTRLTVL.

In the case of this clone: The read is 3 residues too short to cover the CDR3 end, so that end is filled in from the germline J gene. The chain is built from TRBV30 and TRBJ2-1; TRBD1 might be the D (5 bases). V lost 3 bases to trimming and J lost 8 bases, with 8 bases between them. CDR3 length equals 11 residues. CDR1 and CDR2 (germline): GTSNPN, SVGIG (reference sequence). The CDR3 reads CAWSQGHEQFF. Incomplete CDR3 DNA: TGTGCCTGGAGCCAGGGCCATGAG.

As to this clone: Read sequence stops 3 residues before the CDR3 end, and the germline J gene provides the missing end. J is TRBJ1-1 and V is TRBV5-1, with a weak D call TRBD1 (6 bases). Trimming cost V 4 bases and J 1 base, with 17 bases left between them. Germline CDR1 SGHRS, CDR2 YFSETQ. CDR3 length: 16 amino acids. The sequenced part of the CDR3 DNA is TGCGCCAGCAGCCAAAACGGACAGTCCCAGAACACTGAA. Amino acids: CASSQNGQSQNTE. The whole CDR3 reads CASSQNGQSQNTEAFF. The full variable domain, in which reference TRBV5-1 and TRBJ1-1 provide the parts outside the CDR3, is KAGVTQTPRYLIKTRGQQVTLSCSPISGHRSVSWYQQTPGQGLQFLFEYFSETQRNKGNFPGRFSGRQFSNSRSEMNVSTLELGDSALYLCASSQNGQSQNTEAFFGQGTRLTVV.

The DNA read from the CDR3 is TGTGCCAGCTCATCCCCCCTCTCCGGGACTAGCGTCTACAATGAG. It encodes CASSSPLSGTSVYNE. The whole CDR3 is CASSSPLSGTSVYNEQFF. This rearrangement joins TRBV18 to TRBJ2-1, with 10 positions matching TRBD2. The read finishes 3 residues shy of the CDR3 end, and the germline J gene is used to complete it. CDR1 KGHSH and CDR2 LQKENI come from the germline V gene. V shed 5 bases and J 3 bases; nucleotides not matched to a gene: 13. This CDR3 region has 18 residues.

On this clone itself: The read is 3 residues too short to cover the CDR3 end, so that end is filled in from the germline J gene. The V gene is TRBV7-7, the J gene TRBJ2-1, with 7 bases fitting TRBD2. J gave up 6 bases and V 5 bases, and 13 bases lay outside the gene matches. CDR3 length equals 16 residues. Germline CDR1 is SSHAT and CDR2 is FNYEAQ (reference sequence). This CDR3 is CASSPIAGDLCNEQFF. The part of the CDR3 DNA that was read is TGTGCCAGCAGCCCAATCGCGGGGGACCTCTGCAATGAG.

As concerns this clone: The read ends 3 residues before the CDR3 terminus; that terminus is restored from the germline J gene. This chain connects TRBV6-2 or TRBV6-3 to TRBJ1-1, with D unclear. Looked up from germline, CDR1 is MNHEY and CDR2 is SVGEGT. This CDR3 has 11 amino acids. The DNA read from the CDR3 is TGTGCCAGCAGTTACCCCACTCGA. This codes for CASSYPTR. The CDR3 in its entirety is CASSYPTRAFF.

Concerning this clone itself: The read terminates 3 residues ahead of where the CDR3 ends, so the germline J gene completes it. V and J are TRBV2 and TRBJ1-5; no definite D call. V was pared by 6 bases and J by 0 bases, with 9 bases between. This CDR3 is 14 amino acids long. In germline, CDR1 is SNHLY, CDR2 FYNNEI. The CDR3 bases that were read are TGTGCCAGCAGGGAATCGTATAGCAATCAGCCC. Translating it yields CASRESYSNQP. The whole CDR3 is CASRESYSNQPQHF.

Turning to this clone: The read halts 3 residues ahead of the CDR3 end, with the missing end drawn from the germline J gene. The rearrangement joins TRBV7-2 to TRBJ2-1, with D hard to call. CDR1 and CDR2 from the germline V gene are SGHTA and FQGNSA. The CDR3 extends over 13 amino acids. Trimming cost V 4 bases and J 4 bases, with 8 bases left between them. The CDR3 protein is CASSSGVYNEQFF. CDR3 DNA (partial): TGTGCCAGCAGCTCAGGAGTGTACAATGAG.

As concerns this clone: Germline and junction disagree at one end, which may indicate a read error. The CDR3 extends 3 residues past the end of the read, so its final part is completed from the germline J gene. The chain has TRBV30 and TRBJ2-2, with 8 positions matching TRBD1. Germline values: CDR1 GTSNPN, CDR2 SVGIG (reference sequence). This CDR3 has 16 amino acids. CDR3 DNA (partial): TGTGCCTGGAGTCATCCGCGGACAGGGCCGGTAGGGGTG. Translating gives CAWSHPRTGPVGV. The CDR3 reads in full as CAWSHPRTGPVGVLFF.

A remark on this clone: The read falls 3 residues short of the CDR3 end, and the missing part is taken from the germline J gene. The gene calls are TRBV7-8 and TRBJ2-5; TRBD1 aligns across 7 bases. There are 14 residues in the CDR3. CDR1 is SGHVS, CDR2 FQNEAQ, per germline. Germline trimming cut 4 bases from V and 3 bases from J; bases unmatched to any gene: 5. CDR3 bases read: TGTGCCAGCAGCTGGGGAACAGGGGAAGAGACC. Its protein product is CASSWGTGEET. The full CDR3 sequence reads CASSWGTGEETQYF.

As for this clone: The CDR3 end lies 3 residues beyond the end of the read and is filled in from the germline J gene. This sequence joins TRBV19 and TRBJ2-1; 11 bases are shared with TRBD2. Losses at the gene ends were 4 bases for V and 5 bases for J; bases not matched to a gene: 7. Germline CDR1 and CDR2: LNHDA and SQIVND (reference sequence). This CDR3 has 16 residues. The sequenced part of the CDR3 DNA is TGTGCCAGTAGTACCCGACTAGCGGGACCCCACAATGAG. Amino acids: CASSTRLAGPHNE. The whole CDR3 region reads CASSTRLAGPHNEQFF.

In regard to this clone: The CDR3 goes on 3 residues after the read ends, and that part is filled in from the germline J gene. The J gene is TRBJ1-3, the V gene TRBV7-9; 8 bases are a match to TRBD1. The V gene end was trimmed by 4 bases and the J gene end by 4 bases; junction bases not matched to a gene: 6. The CDR3 totals 15 residues. Germline lookup yields CDR1 SEHNR and CDR2 FQNEAQ (reference sequence). Here the CDR3 reads CASSYGQGGGNTIYF. The sequenced CDR3 bases are TGTGCCAGCAGCTACGGACAGGGAGGAGGAAACACC.

A note on this clone: The sequenced fragment ends 3 residues before the CDR3 boundary, so the rest is inferred from the germline J gene. The gene calls are TRBV7-9 and TRBJ2-7, with 7 bases that match TRBD1. After removal of 5 bases from V and 2 bases from J, the junction contained 6 bases not matched to a gene. The CDR3 consists of 14 residues. From germline, CDR1 is SEHNR and CDR2 FQNEAQ (reference sequence). CDR3 loop: CASSADRSPYEQYF. The sequenced part of the CDR3 DNA is TGTGCCAGCAGCGCGGACAGGAGCCCCTACGAG.